The T cell receptor (beta chain) described here comes from a study of T cell clones after liver transplantation (dated by TCRdb to between 2018 and 2020). Regarding the study in general: Samples were obtained from ITN030ST, a randomized trial in which withdrawal of immunosuppression was attempted within 2 years of liver transplantation. After a pre-transplant mixed lymphocyte reaction, TCRbeta sequencing was used to pinpoint donor-reactive T cell clones, which were subsequently tracked in post-transplant blood. Third party-reactive TCRbeta sequences were also identified from pre-transplant MLRs to serve as an antigen-independent comparator for donor-reactive sequences. Of the eight recipients, three were HCV-positive, while the remaining recipients had been transplanted for non-autoimmune, non-viral indications. Subjects received no induction therapy and standard immunosuppression until randomization at 12-24 months post-transplant. To count as tolerant, a recipient had to stay completely off immunosuppression for at least one year without liver enzymes climbing beyond twice the upper limit of normal. Blood samples were collected pre-transplant, pre-randomization before withdrawal, and post-randomization after either complete withdrawal or failed withdrawal. A cohort of 8 liver transplant recipients was studied, of whom 3 were classified as tolerant and 5 as non-tolerant.

What the authors observed across the whole study: In two subjects, low numbers of available donor cells limited the measurable donor-reactive repertoire. Circulating donor-reactive CD4 TCRbeta sequences fell significantly post-transplant in most of the 8 subjects, irrespective of tolerance or HCV status. Once repertoire turnover was taken into account, donor-reactive detection showed a significant reduction for CD4 in 7 of 8 subjects and for CD8 in 8 of 8. Since no allograft tissue specimens were available, donor-reactive T cells may have migrated into the graft instead of being deleted. Donor-reactive sequences declined more than third party-reactive ones, suggesting partial antigen-specific deletion unrelated to withdrawal success. The conclusions were considered preliminary, being limited by small, heterogeneous patient numbers and non-standardized post-transplant time points.

In regard to this clone: The clone's antigen remains unknown. No base qualities exist here, and no much larger clone lies one base off it.

Frozen genomic DNA underwent high-throughput TCRbeta CDR3 sequencing by immunoSEQ, including PCR amplification, mapping, bias correction and internal controls. The authors' analysis ran thus. Only productive rearrangements were retained, and each unique TCRbeta sequence was defined by its CDR3 nucleotide sequence together with its V and J gene. For classification of a sequence as donor-reactive, at least 5-fold expansion in CFSE-low cells relative to unstimulated pre-transplant cells and a frequency of at least 0.01% were required. Minimum frequency thresholds were set for each subject on the basis of the unstimulated sample with the lowest template count, so that a detection power of at least 90% was ensured. Jensen-Shannon divergence between the top 1000 TCRbeta sequences post-transplant and pre-transplant was used to measure repertoire turnover. Changes in detection of donor-reactive sequences were assessed with two-sided Fisher's exact tests. Held by TCRdb, this immuneACCESS table contains in-frame sequences only and omits some clones. Under half of the omission traces to an unresolved V gene where checked; the cause of the rest is unknown. The DNA gave D and trimming, while V, J and clone size come from that table. A total of about 33,000 clones appear in this sample, just under 95% of them only once. Of the sample, 25% to 30% is held by the ten largest clones.

Thawed unstimulated PBMCs were stained for CD3, CD4 and CD8 and FACS-sorted into CD3+CD4+ and CD3+CD8+ populations. All 8 studied subjects were randomized to withdrawal of immunosuppression. The Qiagen DNeasy Blood and Tissue Kit was used for genomic DNA isolation. The source was CD8+ T cells from blood, collected 12 months after liver transplant. This clonotype originated in a human patient who received a liver transplant. Once a transplant has taken place, some T cells may be donor derived.

DNA sequence: TGCGCCAGCAGCCTGGCCACGGACTTCACTGAAGCTTTCTTT. Its coded protein is CASSLATDFTEAFF. Recombination connected TRBV5-1 to TRBJ1-1, with the D gene not confidently named. The germline V gene supplies CDR1 SGHRS and CDR2 YFSETQ. The CDR3, from cysteine to phenylalanine, totals 14 residues. Only CDR3 DNA remains: 42 bases, in frame from the first base. Relative to germline, V is 4 bases shorter and J is 4 bases shorter, with 14 bases between their ends.